These T cell receptor beta chains were read from a single sample in a study of blood T cell repertoires in COVID-19. Profiling relied on immunoSEQ multiplex PCR, and the TCRdb table lists in-frame clones only, not all of them. The sample holds tens of thousands of clones; roughly 90% are singletons and the top ten take roughly 1.2%. Specimen: peripheral blood. The receptors here all came from a man aged 55 to 70 with acute or convalescent COVID-19. Both conserved end residues are trimmed from each CDR3.

J gene	V gene	CDR3 protein
TRBJ2-7	TRBV7-3	ASSLTGTGRHEQY
TRBJ2-5	TRBV5-4	ASAPTGGGRETQY
TRBJ1-3	TRBV29-1	SATDENSGNTIY
TRBJ2-7	TRBV27	ASSKQGAYGEQY
TRBJ1-1	TRBV6-1	ASSDTGWANTEAF
TRBJ1-2	TRBV19	ASSRGGGTTYGYT
TRBJ2-7	TRBV9	ASSPRDSGGMYEQY
TRBJ2-5	TRBV7-3	ASSFRQGRQETQY
TRBJ1-1	TRBV19	ASSIRGPYTEAF
TRBJ2-7	TRBV6-5	ASGLGYEQY
TRBJ1-1	TRBV29-1	SVVVPMNTEAF
TRBJ1-1	TRBV9	ASSPWGEGDTEAF
TRBJ2-2	TRBV3-1/TRBV3-2	ASSPSLYTGELF
TRBJ2-7	TRBV7-7	ASSLREGNEQY